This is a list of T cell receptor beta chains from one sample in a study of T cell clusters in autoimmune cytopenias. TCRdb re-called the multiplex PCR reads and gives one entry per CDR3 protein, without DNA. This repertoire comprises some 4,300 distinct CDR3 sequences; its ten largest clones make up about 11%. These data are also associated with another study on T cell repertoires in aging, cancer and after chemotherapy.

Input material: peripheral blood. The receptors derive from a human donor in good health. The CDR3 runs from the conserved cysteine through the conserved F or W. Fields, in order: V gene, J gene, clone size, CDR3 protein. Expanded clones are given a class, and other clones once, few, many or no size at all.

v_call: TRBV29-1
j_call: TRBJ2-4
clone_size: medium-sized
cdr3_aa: CSVDGGYIQYF

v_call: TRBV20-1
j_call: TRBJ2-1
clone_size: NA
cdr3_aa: CSARSVFDNEQFF

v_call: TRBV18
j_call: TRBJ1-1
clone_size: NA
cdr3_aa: CASSSTGMNTEAFF

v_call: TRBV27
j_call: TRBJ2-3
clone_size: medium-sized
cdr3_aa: CASSSGTILTDTQYF

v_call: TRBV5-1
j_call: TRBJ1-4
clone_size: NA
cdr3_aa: CASSLNSGEREKLFF

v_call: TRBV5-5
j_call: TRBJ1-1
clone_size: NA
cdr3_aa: CASSLGDRDVETEAFF

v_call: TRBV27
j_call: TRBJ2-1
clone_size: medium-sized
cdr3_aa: CASSPVGTSGRREQFF

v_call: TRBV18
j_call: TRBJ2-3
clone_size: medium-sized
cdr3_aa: CASSPGLAGAGTDTQYF

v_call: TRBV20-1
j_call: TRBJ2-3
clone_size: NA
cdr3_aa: CSASDGGLTDTQYF

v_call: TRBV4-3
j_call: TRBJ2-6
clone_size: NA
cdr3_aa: CASSQGMGANVLTF

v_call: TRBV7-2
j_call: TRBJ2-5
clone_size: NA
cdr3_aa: CASSLGIQGAGETQYF

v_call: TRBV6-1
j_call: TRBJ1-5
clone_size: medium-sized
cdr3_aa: CASSAPGGGNQPQHF

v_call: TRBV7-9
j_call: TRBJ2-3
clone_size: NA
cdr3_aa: CASSPTGTDTQYF

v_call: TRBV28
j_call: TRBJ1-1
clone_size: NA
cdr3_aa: CASSPTPWGQGGGVAFF

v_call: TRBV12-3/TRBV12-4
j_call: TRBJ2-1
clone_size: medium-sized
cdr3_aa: CATRAPSSSYNEQFF

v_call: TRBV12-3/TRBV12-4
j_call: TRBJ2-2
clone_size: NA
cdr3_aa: CASSFPLAGGPVGELFF

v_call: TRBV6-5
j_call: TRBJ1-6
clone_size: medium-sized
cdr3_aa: CASSSPGQGNSPLHF

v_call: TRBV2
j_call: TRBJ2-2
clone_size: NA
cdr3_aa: CARPKGGWGELFF

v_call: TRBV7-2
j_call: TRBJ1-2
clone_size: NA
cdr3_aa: CASSSGHYGYTF

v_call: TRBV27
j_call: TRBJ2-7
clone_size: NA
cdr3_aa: CASSLSGVAGGSYEQYF

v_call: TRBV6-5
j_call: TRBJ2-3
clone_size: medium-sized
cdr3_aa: CASSPLLRLVSTDTQYF

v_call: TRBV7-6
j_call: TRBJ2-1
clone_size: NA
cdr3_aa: CASSLAGEGNEQFF

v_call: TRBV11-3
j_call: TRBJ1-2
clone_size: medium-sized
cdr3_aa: CASSRTGTGVFYGYTF

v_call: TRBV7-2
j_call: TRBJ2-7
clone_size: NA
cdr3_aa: CASSFKQGPSSYEQYF

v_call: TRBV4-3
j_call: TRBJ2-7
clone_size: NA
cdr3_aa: CASSQETTSGYEQYF

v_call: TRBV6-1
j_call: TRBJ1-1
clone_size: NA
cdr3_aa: CASSEAEGTNTEAFF

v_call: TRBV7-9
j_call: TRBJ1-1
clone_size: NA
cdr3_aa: CASSSPRQGGEAFF

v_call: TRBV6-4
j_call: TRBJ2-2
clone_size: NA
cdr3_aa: CASSDRTGETGELFF

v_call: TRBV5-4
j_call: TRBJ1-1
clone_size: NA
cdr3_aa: CASSLEQSTRAFF

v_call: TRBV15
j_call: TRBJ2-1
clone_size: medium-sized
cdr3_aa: CATSRGLEQFF

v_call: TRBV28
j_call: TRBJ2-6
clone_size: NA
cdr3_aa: CASSTAGGVLSGANVLTF